This T cell receptor beta chain originates from a study of T cell responses to AZD1222 COVID-19 vaccine. Study information: Pooling covered second doses at about 4 or about 12 weeks.

The protocol was immunoSEQ multiplex PCR, while the TCRdb copy is restricted to in-frame clones and leaves out a portion. Here the sample spans 85,000 to 120,000 clones, roughly nine tenths being singletons. General study points: Baseline seropositives among AZD1222 recipients totaled only six or seven. White British ancestry dominated among donors, who included more females, and clonal diversity was possibly underestimated.

Germline loops: CDR1 SGHRS, CDR2 YFSETQ. Trimming left V 0 bases short and J 5 bases short, with 9 bases between. The CDR3 extends over 15 amino acids. Notes on this clone: The target antigen is unknown.

The origin of this receptor is an adult in good health. The source was peripheral blood, collected on day 0 of AZD1222 vaccination. The chain employs TRBV5-1 and TRBJ2-6; maybe TRBD1 (5 bases). The CDR3 coding sequence is TGCGCCAGCAGCTTGGGGCAGGGCTGGGCCAACGTCCTGACTTTC. Residues: CASSLGQGWANVLTF.